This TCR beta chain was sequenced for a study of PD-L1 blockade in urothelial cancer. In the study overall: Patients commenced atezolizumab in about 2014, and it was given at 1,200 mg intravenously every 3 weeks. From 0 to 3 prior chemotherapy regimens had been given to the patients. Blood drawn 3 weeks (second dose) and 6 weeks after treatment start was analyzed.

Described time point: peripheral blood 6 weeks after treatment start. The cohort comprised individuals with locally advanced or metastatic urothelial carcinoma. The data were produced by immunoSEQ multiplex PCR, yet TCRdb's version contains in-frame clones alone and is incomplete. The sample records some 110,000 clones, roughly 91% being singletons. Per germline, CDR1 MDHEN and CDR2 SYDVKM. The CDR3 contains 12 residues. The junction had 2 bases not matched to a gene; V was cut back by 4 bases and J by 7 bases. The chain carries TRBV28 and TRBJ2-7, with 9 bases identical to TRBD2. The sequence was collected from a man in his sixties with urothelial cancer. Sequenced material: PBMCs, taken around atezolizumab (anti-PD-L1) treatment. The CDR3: CASSWGLAEQYF. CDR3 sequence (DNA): TGTGCCAGCAGTTGGGGACTAGCTGAGCAGTACTTC.